The clone carrying this T cell receptor beta chain was detected only a few times. Antigen: not known. This beta chain turned up in a library designed for alpha chains; as an off-target read, its abundance says little. The data belong to a study of spatial heterogeneity in lung cancer. In TCRdb, the 5' RACE reads were re-called with MiXCR into one record per CDR3 protein. The sample includes about 19,000 distinct CDR3 sequences, approximately 9.7% of them seen just once. Time point specified: sample taken at primary tumor resection. There were some 76 donors, all of them untreated patients with early-stage non-small cell lung cancer. Regarding the study as a whole: Tracking of tumor mutation counts was seen in expanded intratumoral alpha and beta TCR counts. Alpha chain coverage of tumor T cells was estimated at about 7%, and beta chain coverage at roughly 14%.

The TCR was taken from a female donor with early-stage non-small cell lung cancer. This sample comprised lung tumor tissue, obtained at surgery.

CDR3 in DNA: TGTGCCAGCAGCTCCGTTCGGTACGAGCAGTACTTC. Residues: CASSSVRYEQYF. This chain links TRBV7-2 with TRBJ2-7; D is undetermined. The germline V gene has CDR1 SGHTA and CDR2 FQGNSA. V was pared by 4 bases and J by 4 bases, with 8 bases between. This CDR3 contains 12 residues.